This TCR beta chain stems from a study of cytomegalovirus exposure and HLA in healthy donors. Regarding the study as a whole: Data from an earlier analysis indicated that most TCR beta V segments were productive either about 90% or about 30% of the time. Later on, an analysis tied around 17,000 TCR beta sequences to HLA alleles at 0.05 false discovery rate.

V gave up 1 base and J gave up 3 bases; unmatched junction bases: 0. Germline V gene data show CDR1 as LNHDA and CDR2 as SQIVND (reference sequence). This CDR3 has 14 amino acids. The PCR had 60 Vbeta and 13 Jbeta primers. Data came from immunoSEQ multiplex PCR; TCRdb stores just in-frame clones and leaves some out. Counted here are 80,000 to 100,000 clones, 65% to 85% occurring once; the ten biggest clones make up about 4.8%. Turning to this clone: What it binds is unknown.

This sequence joins TRBV19 and TRBJ2-5, with 9 bases that match TRBD2. The source of this sequence is a man aged 40-50 years in good health and CMV-seropositive. Sequenced material: PBMCs. This CDR3 is CASSIGTSEETQYF. For the CDR3, the DNA is TGTGCCAGTAGTATAGGGACTAGCGAAGAGACCCAGTACTTC. The full variable domain, its missing parts supplied by reference TRBV19 and TRBJ2-5, is DGGITQSPKYLFRKEGQNVTLSCEQNLNHDAMYWYRQDPGQGLRLIYYSQIVNDFQKGDIAEGYSVSREKKESFPLTVTSAQKNPTAFYLCASSIGTSEETQYFGPGTRLLVL.